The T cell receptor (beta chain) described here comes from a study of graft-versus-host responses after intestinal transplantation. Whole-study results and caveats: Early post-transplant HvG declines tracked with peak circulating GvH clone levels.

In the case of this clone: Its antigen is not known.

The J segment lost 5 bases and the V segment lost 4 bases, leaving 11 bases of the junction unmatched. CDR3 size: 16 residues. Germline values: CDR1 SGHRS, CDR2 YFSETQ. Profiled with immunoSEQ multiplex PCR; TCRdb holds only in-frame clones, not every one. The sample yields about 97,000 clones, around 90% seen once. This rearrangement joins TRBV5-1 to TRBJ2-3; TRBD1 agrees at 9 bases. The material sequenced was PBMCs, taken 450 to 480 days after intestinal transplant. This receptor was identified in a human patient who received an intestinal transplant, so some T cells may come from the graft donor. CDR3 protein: CASSVPGQGRGDTQYF. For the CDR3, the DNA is TGCGCCAGCAGCGTACCGGGACAGGGTAGGGGAGATACGCAGTATTTT.